This TCR beta chain was sequenced for a study of cytomegalovirus exposure and HLA in healthy donors (dated 2017 in TCRdb). Describing the broader study: According to an earlier analysis of several hundred of the donors, some 180 million T cells yielded 120 million or so unique TCR beta sequences and approximately 300 Gb of sequence data. A later genetic analysis used genome-wide SNP genotypes for about three fifths of the 666 donors, treating that subset as a discovery cohort. Among some 400 genotyped donors of the cohort, an average of approximately 200,000 unique TCR beta nucleotide sequences was sequenced per donor, of which about 18% were non-productive. Using immunosequencing, the study profiled T cell repertoires from about 650 subjects and related those repertoires to cytomegalovirus serostatus. All discovery cohort repertoires had been generated using a single sequencing platform. An earlier analysis of some 500 of the donors used high-throughput TCR beta sequencing to judge whether each TCR beta V gene segment behaved as functional or pseudogenic. Rather than drawing on any new phenotypic data, the later analysis identified candidate immune exposures from TCR beta sequences and the way those sequences occurred across donors. To study patterns of TCR occurrence, a later analysis re-analyzed previously published TCR beta repertoires from under 750 donors and added high-resolution HLA genotyping. Both class I and class II loci were covered by HLA typing, at four-digit resolution. Roughly 5 DR-DQ haplotypes were handled as single units for association and clustering because linkage in the cohort was strong. To predict cytomegalovirus infection status, the study brought together high-throughput TCR immunosequencing, statistical association of individual TCRs with disease status, and machine learning. A separate validation cohort of approximately 130 different subjects was used in addition to the roughly 620-subject first cohort. The number of donors typed differed by locus, with about 629-640 for A, B, C, DRB1 and DQB1, around 500 for DQA1, 600 to 610 for DPA1, and around 450 for DPB1. An early release covering about 600 HLA-typed donors comprised about 300 gigabases of sequencing data and about 90 million unique TCR sequences. The genetic ancestry cluster associated with self-reported Caucasian donors included 80% to 90% of the roughly 360 genotyped donors. The study aimed to test whether cataloging public T cell receptors could reveal signatures of past pathogen exposure. Donor age, sex, ethnicity and CMV serostatus were compiled together with the repertoire data.

The cohort comprised hundreds of healthy bone marrow donors. Cohort members were all nominally healthy when sampled, although unrecorded immune exposures were likely present. The donor tested CMV seropositive and was one of the 289 seropositive cohort members. Every donor gave a peripheral blood sample, and the peripheral blood mononuclear cells from that sample were used for TCR beta sequencing. Genomic DNA was extracted from the blood cell samples with the Qiagen DNeasy Blood Extraction Kit. In regard to this clone: The antigen it recognizes is unknown. The sample holds no much larger clone one base away, and base qualities are not on file.

Looking up the germline V gene yields CDR1 MNHNS and CDR2 SASEGT. The CDR3, cysteine through phenylalanine, is 15 amino acids long. Only the CDR3 portion is preserved as DNA: 45 bases, with reading frame beginning at the first base. Germline trimming: 5 bases from V, 6 bases from J; junction bases outside gene matches: 3. Receptor libraries were prepared by the immunoSEQ multiplex PCR assay. A mixture of 60 forward primers for TCR Vbeta segments and 13 reverse primers for TCR Jbeta segments was used in the multiplex PCR. The CDR3 region of rearranged TCR beta genes was amplified from genomic DNA with a multiplex PCR assay. The Illumina HiSeq System was used to sequence the amplified TCR beta libraries as 87-base-pair reads. The authors' pipeline ran thus. A later analysis tallied about 77 million unique TCR beta chains across the 666 repertoires, and roughly 11 million of those chains were shared by two or more donors. Raw reads were error-corrected and collapsed into unique sequences by a nearest-neighbor algorithm in which closely related sequences were merged to remove PCR and sequencing errors. CDR3 sequences were aligned to IMGT reference sequences to assign V, D and J gene segments. Each retained sequence needed at least a six-nucleotide match to both a V gene segment and a J gene segment. A rearrangement was called productive if the CDR3 had no stop codons and remained in frame with V and J, and every other rearrangement was called non-productive. CDR3 was defined according to IMGT convention as the region running from the second conserved V-encoded cysteine to the conserved J-encoded phenylalanine. In an earlier analysis of just under 600 of the donors, sequences lacking an unambiguous match to a single V gene segment were excluded. In an earlier analysis of 450 to 750 of the donors, a V segment was called functional when productive rearrangements were above 56.7%, and segregating when the standard deviation between donors exceeded 5%. A statistical classification framework was built for diagnosing cytomegalovirus status from the catalog of TCR beta chain sequences. V and J gene assignment, in a later analysis, came from comparing TCR nucleotide sequences with IMGT/GENE-DB human TR gene sequences. Using the TCRdist pipeline, a later analysis assigned CDR3 sequences along with most-parsimonious VDJ recombination scenarios. In a later analysis, every TCR beta chain was defined by the combination of its CDR3 amino acid sequence and its V-gene family, and reads without a unique V-gene family were dropped. As a way to deal with suspected cross-contamination and a sequencing artifact, a later analysis dropped approximately 590 nucleotide sequences that were highly shared and had low generation probability. In a later analysis, a clonal expansion index was calculated for each public chain from normalized within-repertoire ranks of inferred template counts. In a later analysis, generation probabilities were computed using a VDJ recombination model fitted to out-of-frame rearrangements, and the results were checked against IGoR. In a later analysis, TCR-TCR, TCR-HLA and TCR-CMV co-occurrence was scored with hypergeometric tests, and a repertoire-size bias correction was applied to TCR pairs. In a later analysis, false discovery rates were estimated by permuting HLA or CMV assignments 20 times. A later analysis grouped co-occurring TCRs with DBSCAN, adding TCRdist sequence similarity when clustering within HLA-allele-positive subsets. Repertoires with fewer than 30,000 or more than 120,000 public chains, plus five repertoires with anomalous nucleotide sharing, were excluded from co-occurrence clustering. TCRdb retrieved this table from immuneACCESS and kept in-frame rearrangements only. Not all clones are present; in checked studies, unresolved V genes account for under half, and no reason is known for the remainder. V and J calls and clone size are as listed in that table; D and trimming were resolved from the DNA. The sample includes around 150,000 clones, with approximately 81% observed a single time. Around 2.1% of the sample is taken by the ten largest.

Here is what the overall study found, with its caveats: This cohort had only TCR beta chains sequenced, and the lack of alpha or paired-chain data limited which features could be detected. The study listed approximately 160 TCR beta chains as associated with cytomegalovirus. Correlated functional status among segregating V segments might be attributable to linkage disequilibrium, but an unknown experimental factor could not be ruled out. According to a later analysis, parvovirus B19, influenza, CMV and Epstein-Barr virus appeared linked to several top co-occurrence clusters. Most TCR sequences were observed very rarely across donors, whereas some public TCRs were present in many individuals. Strong co-occurrence of HLA alleles, especially DR and DQ, made assigning TCR associations to individual alleles difficult. Because HLA typing was unavailable for some donors at each locus, only the typed subset was used in association tests. The classifier was reported to diagnose cytomegalovirus status with high specificity and sensitivity in both the original cohort and the validation cohort. In an earlier analysis of 587 of the donors, most TCR beta V segments appeared in productive rearrangements about 90% or about 30% of the time, broadly matching IMGT annotations. At a false discovery rate of 0.05, a later analysis linked some 17,000 TCR beta sequences to specific HLA alleles. The only immune exposure information available for the cohort was CMV serostatus. According to a later analysis, most CMV-associated TCR beta chains appeared to be HLA-restricted, and the HLA associations seemed to be driven largely by CMV exposure. V-gene and J-gene trimming of TCR beta chains was associated with a missense DCLRE1C variant in a later genetic analysis, and the association was replicated in an independent cohort. Compared with equally common non-associated chains, HLA-associated TCR beta chains in a later analysis were more clonally expanded and had lower generation probabilities. Because counts were too low, roughly 18 rarely observed V segments, including chromosome 9 orphons, were left out of the earlier analysis of 587 of the donors. A further reported finding was that TCR beta sequences accurately predicted the HLA-A and HLA-B alleles for most subjects in the first cohort. Some IMGT-functional V segments, including TRBV6-2 and TRBV6-3, could not be distinguished by the 87-base-pair reads and were therefore excluded. In vitro tests confirmed that a few of the cytomegalovirus-associated TCR beta chains recognize cytomegalovirus antigens. According to a later genetic analysis, donors in an Asian-associated ancestry cluster had fewer N-insertions in productive TCRs than the approximately 670-donor mean. It was suggested by the authors that the approach could potentially be generalized to other disease states and immunological phenotypes. A cluster of highly shared sequence variants was judged likely to be a technical artifact of the sequencing pipeline. A later analysis found that TCR association rates varied across HLA loci, with DRB1 alleles showing the most associated TCRs and HLA-C alleles the fewest. Roughly uniform sequencing depth across donors was assumed in presence/absence analyses, although this assumption may not hold.

Sequencing used PBMCs. This clonotype was sampled from a man between 18 and 35 years old in good health and CMV-seropositive. The chain joins TRBV6-1 to TRBJ2-1, with 14 bases in between that match TRBD2. For the CDR3, the sequence is CASSHGLAGGNEQFF. In nucleotides, the sequence is TGTGCCAGCAGTCACGGACTAGCGGGGGGCAATGAGCAGTTCTTC.